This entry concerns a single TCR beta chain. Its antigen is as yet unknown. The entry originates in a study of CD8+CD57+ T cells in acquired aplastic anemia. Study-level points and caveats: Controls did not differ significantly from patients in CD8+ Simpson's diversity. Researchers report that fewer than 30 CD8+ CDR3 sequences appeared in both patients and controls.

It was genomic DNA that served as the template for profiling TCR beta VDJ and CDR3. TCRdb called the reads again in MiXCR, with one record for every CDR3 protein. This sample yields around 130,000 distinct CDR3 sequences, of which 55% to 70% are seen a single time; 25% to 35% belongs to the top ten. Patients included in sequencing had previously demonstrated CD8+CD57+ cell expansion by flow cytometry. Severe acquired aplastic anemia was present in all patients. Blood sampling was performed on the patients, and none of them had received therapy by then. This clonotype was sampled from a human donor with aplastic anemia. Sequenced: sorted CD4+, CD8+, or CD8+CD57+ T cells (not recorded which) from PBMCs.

In nucleotides, the CDR3 is TGCGCCAGCAGCCGCCTCCCCATTGGCGAGACCCAGTACTTC. It is translated as CASSRLPIGETQYF. The chain links TRBV4-1 to TRBJ2-5; D gene ambiguous. The CDR3 consists of 14 residues. Germline V gene lookup returns CDR1 MGHRA and CDR2 YSYEKL. The V end lost 4 bases, the J end lost 5 bases, and 14 bases lay between the germline ends.